The entry below describes one T cell receptor beta chain. The antigen remains unidentified. Some clones are missing from TCRdb's copy, which holds only in-frame ones; the method was immunoSEQ multiplex PCR. The sample includes about 110,000 clones, about 85% of them seen just once. The source of the sample is a study of T cell responses to AZD1222 COVID-19 vaccine. Study results and limitations: Following two doses of AZD1222, Spike-specific TCR breadth and depth rose. The study identified only six AZD1222 recipients as seropositive at baseline. Repertoire sampling happened only post peak T cell response. Clonal diversity was possibly underestimated, and the donors were mostly white British, with more females.

The receptor was isolated from an adult in good health. This sample comprised peripheral blood, obtained on day 0 of AZD1222 vaccination.

The CDR3 DNA follows: TGTGCCAGCTCACCGCCGGTAGAATCTGAAAAACTGTTTTTT. As protein: CASSPPVESEKLFF. The rearrangement joins TRBV18 to TRBJ1-4; the D is unclear. V lost 3 bases and J lost 7, with 12 bases in between. The CDR3 consists of 14 residues. Germline CDR1 KGHSH, CDR2 LQKENI.